This T cell receptor beta chain emerged from a study of T cells in Graves' hyperthyroidism and ophthalmopathy. Whole-study findings and limits: In the blood, most expanded thyroid clonotypes above 0.001 appeared as well.

With 5 bases clipped from V and 5 bases from J, the junction kept 8 bases outside the gene matches. Germline lookup yields CDR1 MNHEY and CDR2 SMNVEV (reference sequence). The CDR3 has 15 residues. Subjects with ophthalmopathy showed a Clinical Activity Score no lower than 3, a NOSPECS grade no lower than 4, and a duration shorter than 3 months. Patients with uncontrolled infections, other autoimmune diseases, pregnancy or lactation were excluded. Researchers took RNA transcripts and amplified the TCR beta CDR3 regions from them. First-round RT-PCR with HTBI primers amplified the TCR CDR3 region. Using its own MiXCR run on the multiplex PCR reads, TCRdb lists one record per CDR3 protein. This sample has roughly 350,000 distinct CDR3 sequences, with roughly 13% found just once. In this sample, this clonotype turned up many times. Its antigen is not identified.

The receptor was isolated from a woman between 40 and 55 years old with Graves' ophthalmopathy. The rearrangement joins TRBV27 to TRBJ1-4; 7 nucleotides line up with TRBD1. Specimen: blood. CDR3 sequence reads: CASSVGQTKNEKLFF. The DNA for the CDR3 is TGTGCCAGCAGTGTGGGACAGACGAAGAATGAAAAACTGTTTTTT.